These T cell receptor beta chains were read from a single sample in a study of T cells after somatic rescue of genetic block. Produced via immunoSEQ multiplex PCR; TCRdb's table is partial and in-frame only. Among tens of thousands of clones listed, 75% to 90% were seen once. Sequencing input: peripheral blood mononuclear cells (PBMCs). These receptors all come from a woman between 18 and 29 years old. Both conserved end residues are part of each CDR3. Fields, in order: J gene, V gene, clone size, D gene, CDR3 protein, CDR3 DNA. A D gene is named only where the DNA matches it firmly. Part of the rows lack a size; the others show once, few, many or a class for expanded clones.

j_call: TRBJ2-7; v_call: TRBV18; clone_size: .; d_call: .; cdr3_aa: CASSPTSTPAQDEQYF; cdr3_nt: TGTGCCAGCTCACCGACTAGTACCCCCGCTCAGGACGAGCAGTACTTC
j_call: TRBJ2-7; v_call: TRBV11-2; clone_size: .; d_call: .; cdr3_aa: CASSLVSGMVAQSYEQYF; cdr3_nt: TGTGCCAGCAGCTTAGTCTCTGGTATGGTAGCGCAGTCCTACGAGCAGTACTTC
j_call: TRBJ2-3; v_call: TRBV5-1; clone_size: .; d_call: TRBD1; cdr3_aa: CASSGRTGAMDTQYF; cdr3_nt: TGCGCCAGCAGCGGACGGACAGGGGCGATGGATACGCAGTATTTT
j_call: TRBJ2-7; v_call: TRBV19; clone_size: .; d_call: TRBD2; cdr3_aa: CASSMAGGPYEQYF; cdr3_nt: TGTGCCAGTAGTATGGCGGGAGGGCCTTACGAGCAGTACTTC
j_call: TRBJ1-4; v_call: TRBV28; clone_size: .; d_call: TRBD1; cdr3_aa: CASSAPGGEKEKLFF; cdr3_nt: TGTGCCAGCAGTGCACCAGGGGGCGAGAAAGAAAAACTGTTTTTT
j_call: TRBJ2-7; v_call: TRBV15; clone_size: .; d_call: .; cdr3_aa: CATSKGFLAYEQYF; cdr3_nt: TGTGCCACCAGCAAGGGCTTTCTTGCCTACGAGCAGTACTTC
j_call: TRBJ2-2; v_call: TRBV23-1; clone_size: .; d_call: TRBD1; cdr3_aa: CASSQSCRGTGSNTGELFF; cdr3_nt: TGCGCCAGCAGTCAATCTTGTCGGGGGACAGGGTCGAACACCGGGGAGCTGTTTTTT
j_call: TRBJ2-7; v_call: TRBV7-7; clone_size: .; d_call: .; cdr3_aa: CASSPGLYLGEQYF; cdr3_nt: TGTGCTAGCAGCCCCGGTCTTTACCTTGGCGAGCAGTACTTC
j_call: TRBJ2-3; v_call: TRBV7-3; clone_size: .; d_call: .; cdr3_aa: CASSLDKTDTQYF; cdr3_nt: TGTGCCAGCAGCCTGGACAAAACAGATACGCAGTATTTT
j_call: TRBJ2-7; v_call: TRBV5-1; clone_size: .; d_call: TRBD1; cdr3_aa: CASSLGTGGRGWSYEQYF; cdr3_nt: TGCGCCAGCAGCTTGGGGACAGGGGGCAGGGGTTGGTCCTACGAGCAGTACTTC
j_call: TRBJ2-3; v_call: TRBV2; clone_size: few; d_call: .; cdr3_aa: CASSLQIGSYF; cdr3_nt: TGTGCCAGCAGTTTACAGATCGGGTCGTATTTT
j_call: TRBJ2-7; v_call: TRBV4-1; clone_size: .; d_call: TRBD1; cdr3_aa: CASSHGQGRSYEQYF; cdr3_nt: TGCGCCAGCAGCCACGGACAGGGTCGGTCCTACGAGCAGTACTTC
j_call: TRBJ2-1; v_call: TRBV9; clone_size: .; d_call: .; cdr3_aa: CASGSPISFDEQFF; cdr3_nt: TGTGCCAGCGGATCACCGATTAGTTTCGATGAGCAGTTCTTC
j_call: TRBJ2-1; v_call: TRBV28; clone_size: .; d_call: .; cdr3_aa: CASSFEPRGANEQFF; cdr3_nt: TGTGCCAGCAGTTTTGAACCGAGGGGGGCCAATGAGCAGTTCTTC
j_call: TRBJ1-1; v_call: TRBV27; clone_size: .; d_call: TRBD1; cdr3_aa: CASRTGGAGTEAFF; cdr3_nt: TGTGCCAGTCGGACAGGGGGCGCGGGGACTGAAGCTTTCTTT
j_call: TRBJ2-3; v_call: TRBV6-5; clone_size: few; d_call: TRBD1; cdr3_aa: CASSSDRVSDTQYF; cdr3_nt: TGTGCCAGCAGTTCCGACAGGGTTTCAGATACGCAGTATTTT
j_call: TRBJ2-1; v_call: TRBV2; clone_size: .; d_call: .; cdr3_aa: CASSGETSVYNEQFF; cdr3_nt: TGTGCCAGCAGTGGGGAGACTAGTGTCTACAATGAGCAGTTCTTC
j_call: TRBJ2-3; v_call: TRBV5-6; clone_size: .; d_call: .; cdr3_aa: CASSRGRTDTQYF; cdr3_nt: TGTGCCAGCAGTAGGGGCCGCACAGATACGCAGTATTTT
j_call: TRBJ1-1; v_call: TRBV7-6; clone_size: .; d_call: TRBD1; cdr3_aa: CASSLGQGLNTEAFF; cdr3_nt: TGTGCCAGCAGCCTGGGACAGGGTTTGAACACTGAAGCTTTCTTT
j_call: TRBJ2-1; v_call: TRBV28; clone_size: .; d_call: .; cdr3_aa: CASSLGTLDYNEQFF; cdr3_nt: TGTGCCAGCAGTCTAGGGACTCTTGACTACAATGAGCAGTTCTTC
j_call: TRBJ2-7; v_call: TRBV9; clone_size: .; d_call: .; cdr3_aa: CASSTGHSGGGEQYF; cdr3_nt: TGTGCCAGCAGCACCGGCCATTCGGGGGGCGGCGAGCAGTACTTC
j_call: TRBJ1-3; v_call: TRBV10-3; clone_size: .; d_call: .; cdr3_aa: CAISEPVQGPGNTIYF; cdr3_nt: TGTGCCATCAGCGAGCCAGTACAGGGCCCTGGAAACACCATATATTTT
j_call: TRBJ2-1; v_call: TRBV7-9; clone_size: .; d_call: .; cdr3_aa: CASSDGVSDEQFF; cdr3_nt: TGTGCCAGCAGTGACGGGGTCAGCGATGAGCAGTTCTTC
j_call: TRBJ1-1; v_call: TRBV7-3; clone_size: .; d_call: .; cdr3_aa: CASSLHGRTEAFF; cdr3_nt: TGTGCCAGCAGCTTACACGGAAGGACTGAAGCTTTCTTT
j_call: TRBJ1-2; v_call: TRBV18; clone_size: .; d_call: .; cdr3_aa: CASSPLPARDQNYGYTF; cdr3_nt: TGTGCCAGCTCACCACTGCCGGCGAGGGATCAAAACTATGGCTACACCTTC
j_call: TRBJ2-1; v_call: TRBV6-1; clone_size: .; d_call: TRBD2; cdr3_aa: CASSELAGGRNEQFF; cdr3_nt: TGTGCCAGCAGTGAATTAGCGGGAGGGCGGAATGAGCAGTTCTTC
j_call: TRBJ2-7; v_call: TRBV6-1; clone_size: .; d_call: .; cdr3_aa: CASSEFSAISSEQYF; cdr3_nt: TGTGCCAGCAGTGAATTCTCGGCTATCTCCTCCGAGCAGTACTTC
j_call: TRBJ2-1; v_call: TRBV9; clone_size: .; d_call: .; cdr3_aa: CASSLRSETGEQFF; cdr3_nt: TGTGCCAGCAGCCTACGATCGGAAACCGGTGAGCAGTTCTTC
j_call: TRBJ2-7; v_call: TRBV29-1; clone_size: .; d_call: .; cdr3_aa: CSVESGEGSYEQYF; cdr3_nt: TGCAGCGTTGAATCAGGGGAGGGCTCCTACGAGCAGTACTTC
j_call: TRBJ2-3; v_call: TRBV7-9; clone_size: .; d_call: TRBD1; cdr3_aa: CASRQDRDRVTDTQYF; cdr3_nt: TGTGCCAGCAGACAAGACCGGGACAGGGTGACAGATACGCAGTATTTT